These 3 T cell receptor beta chains were sequenced from one sample in a study of Ad26.COV2.S vaccination and SARS-CoV-2 variants. Specified treatment: roughly 20 received Ad26.COV2.S at low or high dose, single or two shots; roughly five received placebo; per-sample allocation not given. The samples were gathered on day 63 after the first injection of vaccine or placebo. TCRdb's table, derived via immunoSEQ multiplex PCR, lists solely in-frame clones and lacks some. The sample lists about 480,000 clones, approximately 88% seen once, with roughly 13% in the top ten. The input for sequencing was peripheral blood, taken in a trial of Ad26.COV2.S vaccine versus placebo. The receptors shown here come from a person between 18 and 60 years old who received the Ad26.COV2.S COVID-19 vaccine or a placebo.

The chain couples TRBV19 to TRBJ1-1; no definite D call. The CDR3 contains 14 residues. V was pared by 3 bases and J by 1 base, with 9 bases between. Germline V lookup: CDR1 LNHDA, CDR2 SQIVND (reference sequence). The CDR3 bases are TGTGCCAGTAGTATTAAGTTGGGGAACACTGAAGCTTTCTTT. This gives the protein CASSIKLGNTEAFF.

This chain joins TRBV2 and TRBJ2-2; 10 bases are a match to TRBD2. Germline V gene lookup returns CDR1 SNHLY and CDR2 FYNNEI. V trimming: 6 bases; J trimming: 5 bases; junction bases outside the gene matches: 6. The CDR3 is made up of 15 amino acids. CDR3 residues: CASRVGLAQTGELFF. CDR3 coding DNA: TGTGCCAGCAGGGTGGGACTAGCGCAAACCGGGGAGCTGTTTTTT.

The chain is built from TRBV29-1 and TRBJ1-4; D remains unclear. CDR1 and CDR2 from the germline V gene are SQVTM and ANQGSEA. CDR3 length: 14 amino acids. Trimming took 0 bases from V and 7 from J, leaving 12 bases between them. In DNA, the CDR3 is TGCAGCGTTGAAGAGGATGGCAGACCTGAAAAACTGTTTTTT. Translating it yields CSVEEDGRPEKLFF.